Listed below are T cell receptor beta chains from one sample, sequenced in a study of cytomegalovirus exposure and HLA in healthy donors. The repertoire was sequenced with immunoSEQ multiplex PCR; TCRdb's copy has only in-frame clones and lacks some. The sample has approximately 100,000 clones; 75% to 85% are singletons. Sequenced input: PBMCs. The receptors derive from a woman younger than 30 in good health and CMV-seronegative. Both conserved end residues are part of each CDR3. Fields, in order: J gene, clone size, D gene, V gene, CDR3 DNA, CDR3 protein. A D gene is named only where the DNA matches it firmly. Expanded clones are given a class, and other clones once, few, many or no size at all.

TRBJ1-1	.	TRBD1	TRBV7-2	TGTGCCAGCAGCTCCCGGACAGGGCGCTACTCTGAAGCTTTCTTT	CASSSRTGRYSEAFF
TRBJ2-7	.	TRBD1	TRBV19	TGTGCCAGTAGTAGCCGGGACAGCTACGAGCAGTACTTC	CASSSRDSYEQYF
TRBJ1-2	.	TRBD1	TRBV30	TGTGCCTGGAGGGACCTTGGGGGACAGGGATTCTCGGGCTACACCTTC	CAWRDLGGQGFSGYTF
TRBJ2-3	.	.	TRBV19	TGTGCCAGTAGTGGGGCTAGCGGCACAGATACGCAGTATTTT	CASSGASGTDTQYF
TRBJ2-7	once	TRBD2	TRBV13	TGTGCCAGCGGATACTTAGCGGGAGGATCCTACGAGCAGTACTTC	CASGYLAGGSYEQYF
TRBJ2-7	few	.	TRBV5-1	TGCGCCAGCAGCGGGGCGCTTAGTTCCTACGAGCAGTACTTC	CASSGALSSYEQYF
TRBJ2-7	.	TRBD1	TRBV5-1	TGCGCCAGCAGCGGCCGGGACAGCTACATACGGGAGCAGTACTTC	CASSGRDSYIREQYF
TRBJ1-5	.	TRBD1	TRBV19	TGTGCCAGTAGTATAGCGGGGACAGGCTACTATCAGCCCCAGCATTTT	CASSIAGTGYYQPQHF
TRBJ2-7	.	.	TRBV25-1	TGTGCCAGCAGTGACAGATACGAGCAGTACTTC	CASSDRYEQYF
TRBJ2-2	.	TRBD2	TRBV6-5	TGTGCCAGCAAAGCGGGAGTGGACACCGGGGAGCTGTTTTTT	CASKAGVDTGELFF
TRBJ1-1	.	.	TRBV30	TGTGCCTGGGGAATGACTAGGTCTGAAGCTTTCTTT	CAWGMTRSEAFF
TRBJ2-1	few	TRBD2	TRBV4-3	TGCGCCAGCAGCCCGAAGCTAGCGGATTACAATGAGCAGTTCTTC	CASSPKLADYNEQFF
TRBJ2-2	.	.	TRBV10-3	TGTGCCATCAGTGACCTCGTAACGAACACCGGGGAGCTGTTTTTT	CAISDLVTNTGELFF
TRBJ2-3	.	TRBD1	TRBV7-3	TGTGCCAGCAGCTCGACAGGGGGATCTTTAGATACGCAGTATTTT	CASSSTGGSLDTQYF
TRBJ1-6	.	.	TRBV19	TGTGCCAGTAGTATAACCTGGCCAGGAGGGTTGAATTCACCCCTCCACTTT	CASSITWPGGLNSPLHF
TRBJ1-1	.	.	TRBV4-2	TGTGCCAGCAGCCAAGCCGGGTTGAACACTGAAGCTTTCTTT	CASSQAGLNTEAFF
TRBJ2-7	.	.	TRBV7-9	TGTGCCAGCAGTTGGGTCTACTACGAGCAGTACTTC	CASSWVYYEQYF
TRBJ1-2	few	TRBD1	TRBV4-2	TGTGCCAGCAGCCAAGTAGCCGGACAGGCTGCTTATGGCTACACCTTC	CASSQVAGQAAYGYTF
TRBJ1-1	.	.	TRBV6-5	TGTGCCAGCAGTTACACACGGGGGGGGACTGAAGCTTTCTTT	CASSYTRGGTEAFF
TRBJ1-5	.	.	TRBV5-6	TGTGCCAGCAGCCCTCAGGGAGGGGATAGCAATCAGCCCCAGCATTTT	CASSPQGGDSNQPQHF
TRBJ2-1	once	TRBD2	TRBV4-1	TGCGCCAGCAGCCAGCAACAGCGGGGGGATGAGCAGTTCTTC	CASSQQQRGDEQFF
TRBJ1-1	once	.	TRBV7-9	TGTGCCAGCAGCGCCAATTGGGCCTTGAACACTGAAGCTTTCTTT	CASSANWALNTEAFF
TRBJ2-1	.	.	TRBV27	TGTGCCAGCAGTTTACGACAGGGAGGCCGCTACAATGAGCAGTTCTTC	CASSLRQGGRYNEQFF
TRBJ1-2	.	TRBD1	TRBV5-1	TGCGCCAGCAGCTTAGACAGGGCTATAACCTTC	CASSLDRAITF
TRBJ2-5	.	.	TRBV6-1	TGTGCCAGCAGTGAAGAGGGCGGGTGGTACAGCCAGTACTTC	CASSEEGGWYSQYF
TRBJ1-2	.	.	TRBV7-9	TGTGCCAGCAGCCGGGGGGGGCTACCGGACTATGGCTACACCTTC	CASSRGGLPDYGYTF
TRBJ2-5	.	.	TRBV19	TGTGCCAGTAGTCCGGGTTTCCAAGAGACCCAGTACTTC	CASSPGFQETQYF
TRBJ2-7	.	.	TRBV10-2	TGCGCCAGCAGTGTTGGTCCCTCCTACGAGCAGTACTTC	CASSVGPSYEQYF
TRBJ2-7	.	.	TRBV4-1	TGCGCCAGCAGCCAAGGTCTCGGCTACTACGAGCAGTACTTC	CASSQGLGYYEQYF
TRBJ1-1	.	.	TRBV30	TGTGCCTGGAGCCTGGGGGGGGACGGGTCTGAAGCTTTCTTT	CAWSLGGDGSEAFF
TRBJ1-6	.	.	TRBV27	TGTGCCAGCAGTACCCTTCTACGGGGGGCACGTAATTCACCCCTCCACTTT	CASSTLLRGARNSPLHF
TRBJ2-3	few	TRBD2	TRBV6-5	TGTGCCAGCAGCCCCGGACTAGCGGGCCCAGATACGCAGTATTTT	CASSPGLAGPDTQYF
TRBJ2-3	.	TRBD2	TRBV28	TGTGCCAGCAGTTTTAGCCCGGGAGGCGTACTCGGGGGAAGGCTAAACACAGATACGCAGTATTTT	CASSFSPGGVLGGRLNTDTQYF
TRBJ2-3	.	.	TRBV7-2	TGTGCCAGCAGCCCGAGTCTATTGAGCACAGATACGCAGTATTTT	CASSPSLLSTDTQYF
TRBJ2-1	few	TRBD2	TRBV4-3	TGCGCCAGCAGCCAGAGGTCTGTAGCGGGGGGGCCGAATGAGCAGTTCTTC	CASSQRSVAGGPNEQFF
TRBJ2-7	.	TRBD1	TRBV2	TGTGCCAGCAGACGACAGGGGGCAGGGGGCGAGCAGTACTTC	CASRRQGAGGEQYF
TRBJ2-4	few	TRBD2	TRBV11-2	TGTGCCAGCAGCTCGGGACTAGCGGGAGGGAAAAACATTCAGTACTTC	CASSSGLAGGKNIQYF
TRBJ2-1	once	TRBD2	TRBV15	TGTGCCACCAGGGCCGGACTAGCGGGAGTTGCCGAGGGGGGTAGGGATGAGCAGTTCTTC	CATRAGLAGVAEGGRDEQFF
TRBJ2-7	.	TRBD2	TRBV5-1	TGCGCCAGCAGCTTGCCTGGGACTAGCGGGGGGCCGATTTGGGGGGAGCAGTACTTC	CASSLPGTSGGPIWGEQYF
TRBJ1-1	.	TRBD1	TRBV30	TGTGCCTGGAGTAAGGACAGGGAGCGGGACACTGAAGCTTTCTTT	CAWSKDRERDTEAFF
TRBJ1-6	.	.	TRBV4-2	TGTGCCAGCAGCCAATCCCGGGGGGGTCCTAATTCACCCCTCCACTTT	CASSQSRGGPNSPLHF
TRBJ2-1	once	.	TRBV5-6	TGTGCCAGCAGCTTGACTAATGAGCAGTTCTTC	CASSLTNEQFF
TRBJ1-5	.	TRBD1	TRBV6-5	TGTGCCAGCAGAACCGGGACAGGGGATAATCAGCCCCAGCATTTT	CASRTGTGDNQPQHF
TRBJ2-7	.	.	TRBV15	TGTGCCACCAGCAGAAACAGGGACTACGAGCAGTACTTC	CATSRNRDYEQYF
TRBJ2-7	.	.	TRBV11-1	TGTGCCAGCAGCTTAGGTGGACAGTATAGTAGCGAGCAGTACTTC	CASSLGGQYSSEQYF
TRBJ2-7	.	TRBD1	TRBV11-2	TGTGCCAGCAGCACCGGGACAGGGGTCGAGCAGTACTTC	CASSTGTGVEQYF
TRBJ2-5	.	.	TRBV7-9	TGTGCCAGCAGCTTAAAGGTGGGAGAGGAGACCCAGTACTTC	CASSLKVGEETQYF